These T cell receptor beta chains were read from a single sample in a study of blood T cells in healthy people across ages. TCRdb independently ran MiXCR on the 5' RACE reads; one entry per CDR3 protein. The sample contains some 670,000 distinct CDR3 sequences, approximately 52% of which appear only once. The sample comprised blood. The receptors were gathered from an elderly woman in good health. The CDR3 runs from the conserved cysteine through the conserved F or W. The order of the fields is clone size, D gene, J gene, V gene, CDR3 protein, CDR3 DNA. The D gene is left open where the match is weak. Clone size is not always given. Where it is, it says once, few, many or a class for expanded clones.

>NA|TRBD2|TRBJ2-7|TRBV28
CASSLYLSGSEKYEQYF
TGTGCCAGCAGTTTATATCTTAGCGGGAGTGAAAAATACGAGCAGTACTTC
>NA|TRBD1|TRBJ2-1|TRBV29-1
CSVAPGGSYNEQFF
TGCAGCGTTGCCCCAGGGGGCTCCTACAATGAGCAGTTCTTC
>NA|NA|TRBJ2-2|TRBV5-6
CASSPGQPNTGELFF
TGTGCCAGCAGCCCCGGACAGCCTAACACCGGGGAGCTGTTTTTT
>NA|NA|TRBJ2-4|TRBV2
CASSESRDKNIQYF
TGTGCCAGCAGTGAATCCAGGGACAAAAACATTCAGTACTTC
>NA|NA|TRBJ1-2|TRBV4-1
CASSQVPDGGYGYTF
TGCGCCAGCAGCCAAGTCCCAGACGGAGGATATGGCTACACCTTC
>many|NA|TRBJ2-3|TRBV20-1
CSAPSEGRTDTQYF
TGCAGTGCTCCGTCTGAGGGGAGAACAGATACGCAGTATTTT
>many|TRBD1|TRBJ2-3|TRBV7-2
CASSPSRTGLATDTQYF
TGTGCCAGCAGCCCTAGCCGGACAGGCCTTGCCACAGATACGCAGTATTTT
>many|NA|TRBJ2-1|TRBV11-2
CASRPEGNEQFF
TGTGCCAGCAGGCCCGAGGGCAATGAGCAGTTCTTC
>many|NA|TRBJ2-4|TRBV10-3
CAISPQGFGKNIQYF
TGTGCCATCAGTCCTCAGGGCTTCGGCAAAAACATTCAGTACTTC
>NA|NA|TRBJ1-1|TRBV7-9
CASSLVDLGTEAFF
TGTGCCAGCAGCTTAGTGGACCTGGGGACTGAAGCTTTCTTT
>NA|NA|TRBJ2-3|TRBV29-1
CSVEWGAADTQYF
TGCAGCGTTGAATGGGGGGCCGCAGATACGCAGTATTTT
>few|NA|TRBJ2-5|TRBV11-2
CASSPSRDYQETQYF
TGTGCCAGCAGCCCTAGCCGGGACTACCAAGAGACCCAGTACTTC
>NA|NA|TRBJ2-1|TRBV14
CASSELGTEQFF
TGTGCCAGCAGCGAACTTGGGACTGAGCAGTTCTTC
>many|NA|TRBJ2-4|TRBV7-2
CASSLVRGTLSKNIQYF
TGTGCCAGCAGCTTAGTACGGGGGACTCTTAGCAAAAACATTCAGTACTTC
>NA|NA|TRBJ2-1|TRBV29-1
CSAIWINEQFF
TGCAGCGCCATATGGATCAATGAGCAGTTCTTC
>NA|NA|TRBJ1-5|TRBV24-1
CATSEQGLNQPQHF
TGTGCCACCAGTGAGCAGGGGCTAAATCAGCCCCAGCATTTT
>NA|NA|TRBJ2-5|TRBV7-2
CASSRALLREQYF
TGTGCCAGCAGCCGGGCATTACTGAGGGAGCAGTACTTC
>NA|TRBD2|TRBJ2-7|TRBV20-1
CSARFTSGDGYEQYF
TGCAGTGCTAGATTCACTAGCGGGGATGGCTACGAGCAGTACTTC
>NA|TRBD2|TRBJ2-5|TRBV6-5
CTRLFSGRAGETQYF
TGTACCAGACTCTTTAGCGGGAGGGCCGGGGAGACCCAGTACTTC
>few|NA|TRBJ1-1|TRBV5-1
CASSYNTGTEAFF
TGCGCCAGCAGCTATAACACAGGGACTGAAGCTTTCTTT
>many|NA|TRBJ2-1|TRBV29-1
CSVEEGAGYSYNEQFF
TGCAGCGTTGAAGAGGGTGCGGGGTACTCCTACAATGAGCAGTTCTTC
>medium-sized|NA|TRBJ2-5|TRBV6-6
CASSYGVETQYF
TGTGCCAGCAGCTATGGGGTAGAGACCCAGTACTTC
>NA|NA|TRBJ2-1|TRBV10-3
CAISGQGDNEQFF
TGTGCCATCAGTGGTCAGGGCGACAATGAGCAGTTCTTC
>NA|TRBD2|TRBJ2-4|TRBV27
CASSAGLAGVNIQYF
TGTGCCAGCAGTGCCGGACTAGCGGGAGTGAACATTCAGTACTTC
>NA|TRBD1|TRBJ1-2|TRBV12-3/TRBV12-4
CASTPHPIPGGNGGGYTF
TGTGCCAGCACCCCTCATCCCATTCCAGGGGGCAATGGGGGTGGCTACACCTTC
>NA|TRBD1|TRBJ2-7|TRBV29-1
CSVARTGVPYEQYF
TGCAGCGTCGCCAGGACAGGGGTACCCTACGAGCAGTACTTC
>NA|NA|TRBJ2-2|TRBV6-1
CASSGRTPYTGELFF
TGTGCCAGCAGTGGAAGGACTCCTTACACCGGGGAGCTGTTTTTT
>NA|TRBD2|TRBJ2-3|TRBV12-3/TRBV12-4
CASSPQTGGDTQYF
TGTGCCAGCAGTCCACAGACGGGGGGAGATACGCAGTATTTT
>NA|NA|TRBJ2-5|TRBV5-1
CASSWFADETQYF
TGCGCCAGCAGCTGGTTTGCCGACGAGACCCAGTACTTC
>few|TRBD1|TRBJ1-5|TRBV6-1
CASSEVPIIGTGYTQPQHF
TGTGCCAGCAGTGAAGTCCCAATAATAGGGACAGGGTATACTCAGCCCCAGCATTTT
>few|NA|TRBJ1-1|TRBV12-3/TRBV12-4
CASSHGVGGTEAFF
TGTGCCAGCAGCCACGGGGTCGGCGGCACTGAAGCTTTCTTT
>NA|NA|TRBJ2-3|TRBV7-3
CASSLRPSRGTDTQYF
TGTGCCAGCAGCTTAAGGCCAAGCCGGGGCACAGATACGCAGTATTTT
>NA|TRBD1|TRBJ2-6|TRBV5-1
CASGQANSGANVLTF
TGCGCCAGCGGACAGGCGAACTCTGGGGCCAACGTCCTGACTTTC
>NA|NA|TRBJ2-2|TRBV13
CASSSTGNTGELFF
TGTGCCAGCAGCTCGACAGGGAACACCGGGGAGCTGTTTTTT
>many|TRBD2|TRBJ2-3|TRBV20-1
CSARLAGSTDTQYF
TGCAGTGCTAGACTAGCGGGGAGCACAGATACGCAGTATTTT
>NA|NA|TRBJ1-6|TRBV4-2
CASSQDHASASSYNSPLHF
TGTGCCAGCAGCCAAGATCACGCCTCAGCTAGCTCCTATAATTCACCCCTCCACTTT
>NA|NA|TRBJ2-1|TRBV7-9
CASRTGGGVNEQFF
TGTGCCAGCAGAACTGGGGGGGGCGTCAATGAGCAGTTCTTC
>many|NA|TRBJ2-5|TRBV27
CASSVQGPQETQYF
TGTGCCAGCAGCGTACAGGGCCCACAAGAGACCCAGTACTTC
>NA|NA|TRBJ2-5|TRBV29-1
CSVGDGLAIQETQYF
TGCAGCGTAGGTGACGGACTGGCGATCCAAGAGACCCAGTACTTC
>NA|TRBD2|TRBJ2-3|TRBV12-3/TRBV12-4
CASSFSPTSGRVHTQYF
TGTGCCAGCAGTTTTAGTCCCACTAGCGGGAGAGTCCATACGCAGTATTTT
>NA|TRBD1|TRBJ2-7|TRBV12-3/TRBV12-4
CASSFGTGSYNEQYF
TGTGCCAGCAGTTTCGGGACAGGGTCCTACAATGAGCAGTACTTC
>NA|TRBD1|TRBJ2-2|TRBV12-3/TRBV12-4
CASRVSGQGSSGELFF
TGTGCCAGCCGAGTTTCTGGACAGGGGTCGTCCGGGGAGCTGTTTTTT
>NA|TRBD1|TRBJ2-7|TRBV12-3/TRBV12-4
CASSLRQGKYEQYF
TGTGCCAGCAGTTTACGACAGGGAAAGTACGAGCAGTACTTC
>NA|TRBD1|TRBJ1-6|TRBV28
CASRTDQGAGSPLHF
TGTGCCAGCAGAACAGACCAGGGGGCAGGATCACCCCTCCACTTT
>NA|TRBD1|TRBJ1-4|TRBV27
CASSFRHRGENEKLFF
TGTGCCAGCAGTTTCCGACACAGGGGGGAAAATGAAAAACTGTTTTTT
>NA|NA|TRBJ2-1|TRBV20-1
CSASGGPTLFNEQFF
TGCAGTGCTAGCGGGGGCCCAACCCTCTTCAATGAGCAGTTCTTC